These 14 T cell receptor beta chains were sequenced from one sample in a study of blood T cell repertoires in COVID-19. Here immunoSEQ multiplex PCR was the method, and the copy in TCRdb shows in-frame clones only, minus some. The sample contains some 80,000 clones, about four fifths of which appear only once. The sequencing sample was made of peripheral blood. The receptor source for this set is a woman over 75 with active or convalescent COVID-19.

In regard to this clone: The sample holds other DNA sequences that translate to the same CDR3. The chain carries TRBV6-2 or TRBV6-3 and TRBJ2-2, with TRBD2 matching over 16 bases. Trimming cost V 2 bases and J 4 bases; bases outside gene matches: 7. The CDR3 loop spans 19 amino acids. Germline CDR1 MNHEY, CDR2 SVGEGT. The CDR3 sequence is CASSYPGTSGGAGTGELFF. The CDR3 region has the DNA TGTGCCAGCAGTTACCCCGGGACTAGCGGGGGGGCCGGCACCGGGGAGCTGTTTTTT.

The CDR3 bases are TGCGCCAGCAGCTTTGGACAGGGGGAGACCCAGTACTTC. Translated: CASSFGQGETQYF. The chain joins TRBV5-1 to TRBJ2-5, with TRBD1 matching 9 bases. After removal of 2 bases from V and 5 bases from J, the junction contained 1 base not matched to a gene. Germline V CDR1 and CDR2: SGHRS, YFSETQ. The CDR3 loop spans 13 amino acids.

In this sample, this clone turned up once. The chain is built from TRBV19 and TRBJ2-6; D remains unclear. The CDR3 is made up of 15 amino acids. Deletions cut 7 bases from V and 0 bases from J, with 10 bases between. Germline lookup yields CDR1 LNHDA and CDR2 SQIVND (reference sequence). CDR3: CASTNRVSGANVLTF. Written as DNA, the CDR3 is TGTGCCAGTACCAACCGGGTCTCTGGGGCCAACGTCCTGACTTTC.

V usage is TRBV6-1 and J usage is TRBJ2-7; D may be TRBD2 (6 bases). Germline CDR1 is MNHNS and CDR2 is SASEGT. This CDR3 is built from 14 residues. V shed 8 bases and J shed 2 bases, with 16 bases lying between them. DNA for the CDR3: TGTGCCAGCTTGACCGGAGGGGTCCCCTACGAGCAGTACTTC. Translated: CASLTGGVPYEQYF.

The chain joins TRBV6-5 to TRBJ2-7, with TRBD2 identical over 14 bases. The CDR3 is made up of 13 amino acids. V shed 8 bases and J 4 bases; nucleotides not matched to a gene: 1. The germline V gene has CDR1 MNHEY and CDR2 SVGAGI. The CDR3 spells CASGTSGRYEQYF. DNA of the CDR3: TGTGCCAGCGGGACTAGCGGGAGATACGAGCAGTACTTC.

This sequence joins TRBV4-3 and TRBJ2-1; D might be TRBD2 (7 bases). Trimming took 0 bases from V and 7 from J, leaving 25 bases between them. This CDR3 contains 19 residues. CDR1 LGHNA and CDR2 YSLEER come from the germline V gene. CDR3 sequence (DNA): TGCGCCAGCAGCCAAGAACTTCATATGGGAGGGGGTTGGGTAAATGAGCAGTTCTTC. This encodes CASSQELHMGGGWVNEQFF.

In this sample, this clone turned up many times. This chain links TRBV19 with TRBJ2-7; D might be TRBD1 (6 bases). V gave up 2 bases and J gave up 7 bases, with 9 bases separating them. This CDR3 is 12 amino acids long. CDR1 and CDR2 from the germline V gene are LNHDA and SQIVND (reference sequence). The CDR3 DNA reads TGTGCCAGTAGTATACTCCAGGGGGAGCAGTACTTC. Encoded protein: CASSILQGEQYF.

This sequence joins TRBV19 and TRBJ2-5; the match to TRBD1 covers 8 bases. The CDR3 is 14 amino acids. Unmatched junction bases numbered 11, after V lost 5 bases and J lost 9 bases. Germline V gene data show CDR1 as LNHDA and CDR2 as SQIVND (reference sequence). The CDR3 sequence is CASSRDRSGAAQYF. The CDR3 bases are TGTGCCAGTAGTCGGGACAGGTCCGGGGCGGCCCAGTACTTC.

This clone was observed at least ten times. This chain links TRBV5-4 with TRBJ1-2; 7 bases fit TRBD1. V was clipped by 4 bases and J by 5 bases; unmatched bases: 5. This CDR3 comprises 13 residues. CDR1 is SGHNT, CDR2 YYREEE, per germline (reference sequence). CDR3 in amino acids: CASSPGQTYGYTF. CDR3 sequence (DNA): TGTGCCAGCAGCCCGGGACAGACATATGGCTACACCTTC.

The J gene is TRBJ2-7, the V gene TRBV7-9; TRBD1 matches 10 bases. Germline CDR1 and CDR2: SEHNR and FQNEAQ (reference sequence). The ends lost 1 base at V and 3 bases at J; junction bases unmatched: 3. The CDR3 is 15 amino acids. CDR3 DNA: TGTGCCAGCAGCTTAGGGACAGGGGGGTACTACGAGCAGTACTTC. Its protein product is CASSLGTGGYYEQYF.

The chain employs TRBV21-1 and TRBJ2-5; the table assigns TRBD2, which was not confirmed against the DNA. TRBV21-1 is assigned pseudogene status. The length of the CDR3 is 15 residues. The CDR3: CASSARRGYQETQYF. CDR3 nucleotide sequence: TGTGCCAGCAGCGCACGGCGGGGGTACCAAGAGACCCAGTACTTC.

V gene TRBV6-6 combines with J gene TRBJ2-3; tentative D call: TRBD2 (7 bases). Trimming pared 6 bases from V and 6 bases from J, leaving 16 bases between. Germline CDR1 reads MNHNY; CDR2 reads SVGAGI (reference sequence). The CDR3 has 14 residues. The CDR3 loop reads CASRKGGRADTQYF. DNA for the CDR3: TGTGCCAGCAGAAAGGGGGGGAGGGCGGATACGCAGTATTTT.

This chain uses TRBV7-2 with TRBJ2-7, with 7 bases that match TRBD1. This CDR3 is built from 14 residues. Germline CDR1 and CDR2: SGHTA and FQGNSA. Germline trimming cut 4 bases from V and 2 bases from J; bases unmatched to any gene: 5. This chain's CDR3 is CASSSQTGPYEQYF. DNA for the CDR3: TGTGCCAGCAGCTCACAGACAGGGCCCTACGAGCAGTACTTC.

The CDR3: CASRAPGTGNYGYTF. The CDR3 bases are TGTGCCAGCAGAGCCCCCGGGACAGGGAACTATGGCTACACCTTC. The chain is built from TRBV6-5 and TRBJ1-2; 9 nucleotides align to TRBD1. V dropped 6 bases and J dropped 2; count of bases not matched to a gene: 7. The CDR3 consists of 15 residues. Germline V gene data show CDR1 as MNHEY and CDR2 as SVGAGI.